These T cell receptor beta chains were read from a single sample in a study of shared clonotypes between healthy human individuals. TCRdb keeps only in-frame clones here, not all; method: immunoSEQ multiplex PCR. The profile shows roughly 300,000 clones, around 67% of them singletons. Sequencing was carried out using memory CD4+ T cells sorted from blood. The receptors originated from a man aged 30-40 years in good health. Both conserved end residues are part of each CDR3. Fields, in order: V gene, D gene, J gene, clone size, CDR3 DNA, CDR3 protein. D genes are given only for firm matches. Expanded clones are given a class, and other clones once, few, many or no size at all.

TRBV4-1,TRBD1,TRBJ1-4,NA,TGCGCCAGCAGCCAATTGGGACAGCTAAATGAAAAACTGTTTTTT,CASSQLGQLNEKLFF
TRBV10-2,NA,TRBJ2-7,NA,TGCGCCAGCACCACAGACAGCTCCTACGAGCAGTACTTC,CASTTDSSYEQYF
TRBV7-2,NA,TRBJ2-3,once,TGTGCCAGCAGCTTACAGCGACCAGATACGCAGTATTTT,CASSLQRPDTQYF
TRBV5-1,NA,TRBJ2-7,NA,TGCGCCAGCAGCTCCGAAACCCGGGACAACAGTGTCTACGAGCAGTACTTC,CASSSETRDNSVYEQYF
TRBV16,NA,TRBJ1-5,NA,TGTGCCAGCAGCCACGAAGGGTTTCAGCCCCAGCATTTT,CASSHEGFQPQHF
TRBV9,TRBD1,TRBJ2-1,NA,TGTGCCAGCAGCGCTTCCCCGGGACAGGGAAACGGGCAGTTCTTC,CASSASPGQGNGQFF
TRBV7-2,TRBD1,TRBJ2-5,few,TGTGCCAGCAGCATGGGGACAGGGAGGCAGGAGACCCAGTACTTC,CASSMGTGRQETQYF
TRBV6-5,TRBD1,TRBJ2-7,NA,TGTGCCAGCAGCACCCATGTGACAGGGACCTACGAGCAGTACTTC,CASSTHVTGTYEQYF
TRBV5-1,NA,TRBJ2-2,NA,TGCGCCAGCAGCTTGTCACAGGACACCGGGGAGCTGTTTTTT,CASSLSQDTGELFF
TRBV5-1,TRBD2,TRBJ2-1,NA,TGCGCCAGCAGCTTGATGGGTCTAGCGGGAGACAATGAGCAGTTCTTC,CASSLMGLAGDNEQFF
TRBV7-2,NA,TRBJ1-4,NA,TGTGCCAGCAGCTTAAGCCATGATACTAATGAAAAACTGTTTTTT,CASSLSHDTNEKLFF
TRBV25-1,TRBD2,TRBJ2-7,once,TGTGCCAGCAGCCGGACTAGCGGGAGATCCGAGCAGTACTTC,CASSRTSGRSEQYF
TRBV7-9,TRBD2,TRBJ2-3,NA,TGTGCCTTCAAGCGGGAGGGCGTATTCGATACGCAGTATTTT,CAFKREGVFDTQYF
TRBV25-1,TRBD2,TRBJ2-1,NA,TGTGCCAGCAGTCCGACTAGCGGGACCCCTTACAATGAGCAGTTCTTC,CASSPTSGTPYNEQFF
TRBV5-1,NA,TRBJ2-5,NA,TGCGCCAGCAGCTTGATGGAGATAGAGACCCAGTACTTC,CASSLMEIETQYF
TRBV10-2,TRBD2,TRBJ2-3,NA,TGCGCCAGCAGGATTGAAGCGGGAGGTTCAGATACGCAGTATTTT,CASRIEAGGSDTQYF
TRBV5-6,NA,TRBJ2-1,NA,TGTGCCAGCAGCTTGGGGGGTGAGCAGTTCTTC,CASSLGGEQFF
TRBV10-3,NA,TRBJ2-3,NA,TGTGCCACCGCGGCCGGGTACACAGATACGCAGTATTTT,CATAAGYTDTQYF
TRBV27,NA,TRBJ2-2,NA,TGTGCCAGCAGTTTCACACAGGGAACCGGGGAGCTGTTTTTT,CASSFTQGTGELFF
TRBV19,TRBD2,TRBJ2-4,few,TGTGCCAGTAGTATGTCGGCGGCGGGAGGTGCCAAAAACATTCAGTACTTC,CASSMSAAGGAKNIQYF
TRBV7-9,NA,TRBJ2-7,NA,TGTGCCAGCAGCTTATTTGAGGGGAAGGGCTACGAGCAGTACTTC,CASSLFEGKGYEQYF
TRBV30,TRBD2,TRBJ2-2,many,TGTGCCTGGATAGCGGGAGGAATCGGGGAGCTGTTTTTT,CAWIAGGIGELFF
TRBV19,NA,TRBJ2-5,once,TGTGCCAGTAGCGGCCCGAAGGGGACCCAGTACTTC,CASSGPKGTQYF
TRBV29-1,TRBD1,TRBJ2-7,NA,TGCAGCGTTGAAGTGACAGGGGATGAGCAGTACTTC,CSVEVTGDEQYF
TRBV9,NA,TRBJ2-7,NA,TGTGCCAGCAGCCCCTACCAGGGATTTAAGTCCTACGAGCAGTACTTC,CASSPYQGFKSYEQYF
TRBV2,TRBD2,TRBJ2-7,NA,TGTGCCAGCAGTGCTCTAGCGGGAGATAAGCACGAGCAGTACTTC,CASSALAGDKHEQYF
TRBV30,TRBD1,TRBJ2-1,NA,TGTGCCTGGAGTTCGGACAGGATAAATGAGCAGTTCTTC,CAWSSDRINEQFF
TRBV5-1,TRBD2,TRBJ2-1,few,TGCGCCAGCAGCTTGGCCCGACTAGCGGGAGGGCCCTACAATGAGCAGTTCTTC,CASSLARLAGGPYNEQFF
TRBV5-1,NA,TRBJ2-1,NA,TGCGCCAGCAGCTTGGATGCCCAGTACAATGAGCAGTTCTTC,CASSLDAQYNEQFF
TRBV19,NA,TRBJ1-5,once,TGTGCCTCAAAAATGGGGGCGGGGGGTCAGCCCCAGCATTTT,CASKMGAGGQPQHF
TRBV10-3,NA,TRBJ1-5,NA,TGTGCCATCAGGGTGGGGGGAGGCAATCAGCCCCAGCATTTT,CAIRVGGGNQPQHF
TRBV18,NA,TRBJ2-5,NA,TGTGCCAGCTCACCACAACTCGGGGAAGAGACCCAGTACTTC,CASSPQLGEETQYF
TRBV5-6,NA,TRBJ2-7,NA,TGTGCCAGCAGCTTGACACAGGGCTACGAGCAGTACTTC,CASSLTQGYEQYF
TRBV30,NA,TRBJ2-2,once,TGTGCCTGGACTCCTAGGGGGTCCGGGGAGCTGTTTTTT,CAWTPRGSGELFF
TRBV5-5,TRBD1,TRBJ2-5,NA,TGTGCCAGCAGCCCTACAGGGGGAGAGACCCAGTACTTC,CASSPTGGETQYF
TRBV18,NA,TRBJ1-4,NA,TGTGCCAGCTCACGTTCCAGGGGCAATGAAAAACTGTTTTTT,CASSRSRGNEKLFF
TRBV5-1,TRBD2,TRBJ2-1,NA,TGCGCCAGCAGCACTGCTCCTAGCGGGGTATACAATGAGCAGTTCTTC,CASSTAPSGVYNEQFF
TRBV28,NA,TRBJ1-2,NA,TGTGCCAGCAGTTTGCAGGCCTATGGCTACACCTTC,CASSLQAYGYTF
TRBV6-1,NA,TRBJ1-3,NA,TGTGCCAGCGCGTTGGGAAACACCATATATTTT,CASALGNTIYF
TRBV6-1,TRBD1,TRBJ2-4,NA,TGTGCCAGCAGTGGATCCGGGACAGCGGAAAACATTCAGTACTTC,CASSGSGTAENIQYF
TRBV6-1,NA,TRBJ1-5,NA,TGTGCCAGCCAACAGACGGGAGGTCAGCCCCAGCATTTT,CASQQTGGQPQHF
TRBV5-8,TRBD1,TRBJ2-2,NA,TGTGCCAGCAGCTTTTGGACAGGGCCCACCGGGGAGCTGTTTTTT,CASSFWTGPTGELFF
TRBV19,TRBD2,TRBJ2-2,many,TGTGCCAGTAGTAGTCCGTCTAGCGGGAGTATGGGGAACACCGGGGAGCTGTTTTTT,CASSSPSSGSMGNTGELFF
TRBV18,TRBD1,TRBJ1-2,NA,TGTGCCAGCTCGCAAGACAGGGCTGGATATGGCTACACCTTC,CASSQDRAGYGYTF
TRBV10-3,NA,TRBJ2-1,NA,TGTGCCATCAGTGAAACCCATGAGCAGTTCTTC,CAISETHEQFF
TRBV7-8,NA,TRBJ2-7,NA,TGTGCCAGCAGCGGCCCCAGGGCGGGGGAGCAGTACTTC,CASSGPRAGEQYF
TRBV6-5,TRBD1,TRBJ1-1,once,TGTGCCAGCAGACGGACAGGGCTGAACACTGAAGCTTTCTTT,CASRRTGLNTEAFF
TRBV30,NA,TRBJ2-7,NA,TGTGCCTGGGGGGGAAATTCATGGGAGCAGTACTTC,CAWGGNSWEQYF
TRBV18,NA,TRBJ1-5,few,TGTGCCAGCTCACCACCGGGGATAAGCAATCAGCCCCAGCATTTT,CASSPPGISNQPQHF
TRBV5-5,NA,TRBJ1-2,NA,TGTGCCAGCAGCTTGCAAGGGGGCTATGGCTACACCTTC,CASSLQGGYGYTF
TRBV14,NA,TRBJ1-1,NA,TGTGCCAGCAGCCAAGATCTCGGGGGACATGAAGCTTTCTTT,CASSQDLGGHEAFF
TRBV18,NA,TRBJ2-7,NA,TGTGCCAGCTCACCTAGCAGAGATTCCTCCTACGAGCAGTACTTC,CASSPSRDSSYEQYF
TRBV10-1,NA,TRBJ2-2,NA,TGCGCCAGCAGCCTGAACACCGGGGAGCTGTTTTTT,CASSLNTGELFF
TRBV30,NA,TRBJ2-7,NA,TGTGCCCACGGGGAATACGAGCAGTACTTC,CAHGEYEQYF
TRBV19,TRBD2,TRBJ2-1,NA,TGTGCCACCTCCCGACCGGCTAGCGGGAGGGATGAGCAGTTCTTC,CATSRPASGRDEQFF
TRBV30,NA,TRBJ1-2,few,TGTGCCTGGATCGCGGAGTCTAACTATGGCTACACCTTC,CAWIAESNYGYTF
TRBV28,NA,TRBJ1-2,NA,TGTGCCAGCAGTCGAGGTTCCGGGGATAACTATGGCTACACCTTC,CASSRGSGDNYGYTF
TRBV5-8,NA,TRBJ1-1,NA,TGTGCCAGCAGCCCGGTCCAGACACCGAACACTGAAGCTTTCTTT,CASSPVQTPNTEAFF
TRBV5-1,NA,TRBJ2-7,NA,TGCGCCAGCAGCTTGGAGGGAGCGTTCGAGCAGTACTTC,CASSLEGAFEQYF